This record looks at one T cell receptor (beta chain) sequence and its context. Its cognate antigen has yet to be identified. This sample was taken from a study of cytomegalovirus exposure and HLA in healthy donors (dated by TCRdb to 2015 to 2018). Study-level background: An earlier analysis of some 500 of the donors reported approximately 300 Gb of sequence data and around 110 million unique TCR beta sequences from about 179 million T cells. In addition to the first cohort of 666 subjects, a separate validation cohort of approximately 110 different subjects was used. Because of strong linkage in the cohort, a handful of DR-DQ haplotypes were treated as single units for association and clustering. An earlier analysis of around 540 of the donors applied high-throughput TCR beta sequencing to assess whether each TCR beta V gene segment acted as functional or pseudogenic. The study profiled the T cell repertoires of under 850 subjects by immunosequencing and related them to cytomegalovirus serostatus. An early release covering about 600 HLA-typed donors comprised 250 to 350 gigabases of sequencing data and tens of millions of unique TCR sequences. Donor age, sex, ethnicity and CMV serostatus were compiled together with the repertoire data. The number of typed donors differed by locus: roughly 620-640 for A, B, C, DRB1 and DQB1; approximately 520 for DQA1; over 600 for DPA1; and 450 to 480 for DPB1. Among some 410 genotyped donors of the cohort, an average of around 240,000 unique TCR beta nucleotide sequences was sequenced per donor, of which 15% to 20% were non-productive. Class I and class II HLA loci were covered by the typing at four-digit resolution. High-throughput TCR immunosequencing, statistical association of individual TCRs with disease status, and machine learning were combined to predict cytomegalovirus infection status. The study aimed to test whether signatures of past pathogen exposure could be identified by cataloging public T cell receptors. The genetic ancestry cluster associated with self-reported Caucasian donors included 70% to 85% of the roughly 400 genotyped donors. In a later genetic analysis, genome-wide SNP genotypes for 398 of the 666 donors were used, and that subset was treated as a discovery cohort. In a later analysis, previously published TCR beta repertoires from 550 to 750 donors were re-analyzed and high-resolution HLA genotyping was added so that TCR occurrence patterns could be studied. All discovery cohort repertoires had been generated on a single sequencing platform. In the later analysis, no new phenotypic data were used to find candidate immune exposures; instead, reliance was placed on TCR beta sequences and their occurrence across donors.

Study-wide findings and limitations: In a later analysis, the rate of TCR association differed among HLA loci, with DRB1 alleles having the most associated TCRs and HLA-C alleles having the fewest. It was suggested by the authors that the approach could potentially be generalized to other disease states and immunological phenotypes. In a later genetic analysis, fewer N-insertions in productive TCRs were reported among donors in an Asian-associated ancestry cluster than the roughly 700-donor mean. The 87-base-pair reads could not distinguish some IMGT-functional V segments, including TRBV6-2 and TRBV6-3, so those segments were excluded. In a later analysis, most CMV-associated TCR beta chains were found to appear HLA-restricted, with HLA associations seemingly driven largely by CMV exposure. A later analysis associated 16,951 TCR beta sequences with specific HLA alleles at a false discovery rate of 0.05. The classifier was reported to diagnose cytomegalovirus status with high specificity and sensitivity in both the original cohort and the validation cohort. A total of 150 to 200 TCR beta chains were listed by the study as associated with cytomegalovirus. A group of highly shared sequence variants was considered likely to be a technical artifact of the sequencing pipeline. Because counts were too low, 15 to 20 rarely observed V segments, including chromosome 9 orphons, were excluded from the earlier analysis of around 640 of the donors. Across donors, most TCR sequences were observed very rarely, whereas some public TCRs were present in many individuals. A later analysis reported that several top co-occurrence clusters appeared linked to parvovirus B19, influenza, CMV and Epstein-Barr virus. Because some donors lacked HLA typing at each locus, the association tests relied only on the typed subset. Correlated functional status among segregating V segments might reflect linkage disequilibrium, but an unknown experimental factor could not be ruled out. In a later analysis, HLA-associated TCR beta chains were found to be more clonally expanded and to have lower generation probabilities than equally common non-associated chains. A further reported finding was that TCR beta sequences accurately predicted the HLA-A and HLA-B alleles for most subjects in the first cohort. A later genetic analysis associated a missense DCLRE1C variant with V-gene and J-gene trimming of TCR beta chains, and an independent cohort replicated the association. In vitro tests confirmed that a few of the cytomegalovirus-associated TCR beta chains recognize cytomegalovirus antigens. For the cohort, immune exposure information was limited to CMV serostatus. Sequencing depth was assumed to be roughly uniform across donors in the presence/absence analyses, though that assumption may not hold. Only TCR beta chains were sequenced in this cohort, and the absence of alpha or paired-chain data limited detectable features. In an earlier analysis of under 600 of the donors, most TCR beta V segments were observed in productive rearrangements about 87% or about 30% of the time, broadly matching IMGT annotations. When HLA alleles, especially DR and DQ, strongly co-occurred, TCR associations were difficult to assign to individual alleles.

The cohort comprised 670 or so healthy bone marrow donors. At the time of sampling, all cohort members were nominally healthy, though unrecorded immune exposures were likely present. The donor tested CMV seropositive, placing the donor among the roughly 300 seropositive members of the cohort. Each donor provided a peripheral blood sample, and peripheral blood mononuclear cells were used for TCR beta sequencing. Genomic DNA extraction from the blood cell samples was performed with the Qiagen DNeasy Blood Extraction Kit. From the germline V gene (reference sequence), CDR1 is SEHNR and CDR2 is FQNEAQ. A distance of 11 bases separates the germline ends of V and J, which lose 5 bases and 4 bases respectively. The CDR3 covers 13 residues, taking in both the cysteine and the phenylalanine. Left in the record is the CDR3 DNA by itself, 39 bases read in frame from the first base. Receptors were amplified or captured by the immunoSEQ multiplex PCR assay. For the multiplex PCR, a mixture combining 60 forward primers for TCR Vbeta segments and 13 reverse primers for TCR Jbeta segments was used. A multiplex PCR assay on genomic DNA amplified the CDR3 region of rearranged TCR beta genes. The Illumina HiSeq System was used to sequence the amplified TCR beta libraries as 87-base-pair reads. The source study handled its data this way. In a later analysis, about 80 million unique TCR beta chains were counted across the roughly 610 repertoires, and around 10 million of these chains were shared by at least two donors. Raw reads were error-corrected and collapsed into unique sequences by a nearest-neighbor algorithm in which closely related sequences were merged to remove PCR and sequencing errors. Alignment of CDR3 sequences to IMGT reference sequences was used to assign V, D and J gene segments. For a sequence to be retained, a match of at least six nucleotides was required to both a V gene segment and a J gene segment. A rearrangement counted as productive if the CDR3 had no stop codons and remained in frame with V and J, and every other rearrangement counted as non-productive. CDR3 was defined according to IMGT convention as the region running from the second conserved V-encoded cysteine to the conserved J-encoded phenylalanine. The earlier analysis of a few hundred of the donors excluded sequences that lacked an unambiguous match to a single V gene segment. An earlier analysis of some 500 of the donors classified V segments as functional when productive rearrangements were above 56.7% and as segregating when the standard deviation between donors was above 5%. A statistical classification framework was developed to diagnose cytomegalovirus status using the catalog of TCR beta chain sequences. A later analysis assigned V and J genes by comparing TCR nucleotide sequences with IMGT/GENE-DB human TR gene sequences. Using the TCRdist pipeline, a later analysis assigned CDR3 sequences along with most-parsimonious VDJ recombination scenarios. In a later analysis, each TCR beta chain was defined by its CDR3 amino acid sequence together with its V-gene family, and reads lacking a unique V-gene family were excluded. As a way to deal with suspected cross-contamination and a sequencing artifact, a later analysis dropped roughly 600 nucleotide sequences that were highly shared and had low generation probability. A later analysis calculated a clonal expansion index for each public chain from normalized within-repertoire ranks of inferred template counts. In a later analysis, generation probabilities were computed with a VDJ recombination model fitted to out-of-frame rearrangements, and the resulting probabilities were checked against IGoR. In a later analysis, TCR-TCR, TCR-HLA and TCR-CMV co-occurrence was scored with hypergeometric tests, and a repertoire-size bias correction was applied to TCR pairs. To estimate false discovery rates, a later analysis permuted the HLA or CMV assignments 20 times. In a later analysis, co-occurring TCRs were grouped using DBSCAN, and TCRdist sequence similarity was added for clustering within HLA-allele-positive subsets. Repertoires with fewer than 30,000 or more than 120,000 public chains, plus five repertoires with anomalous nucleotide sharing, were excluded from co-occurrence clustering. Sourced from immuneACCESS, this table was stored by TCRdb with only in-frame sequences that have V and J called. A share of the clones is absent; for the studies checked, an unresolved V gene accounts for under half, and the remainder has no known explanation. V and J calls plus clone size are reproduced from that table; the DNA served to infer D and trimming. This sample's table carries about 77,000 clones. The ten largest clones take up roughly 13% of the sample.

The chain uses TRBV7-9 and TRBJ1-2, with the D gene call left open. The sequenced sample was PBMCs. The receptor's source is a middle-aged man in good health and CMV-seropositive. The CDR3 loop reads CASSPPPGYGYTF. Read as DNA, the sequence is TGTGCCAGCAGCCCGCCCCCGGGCTATGGCTACACCTTC.